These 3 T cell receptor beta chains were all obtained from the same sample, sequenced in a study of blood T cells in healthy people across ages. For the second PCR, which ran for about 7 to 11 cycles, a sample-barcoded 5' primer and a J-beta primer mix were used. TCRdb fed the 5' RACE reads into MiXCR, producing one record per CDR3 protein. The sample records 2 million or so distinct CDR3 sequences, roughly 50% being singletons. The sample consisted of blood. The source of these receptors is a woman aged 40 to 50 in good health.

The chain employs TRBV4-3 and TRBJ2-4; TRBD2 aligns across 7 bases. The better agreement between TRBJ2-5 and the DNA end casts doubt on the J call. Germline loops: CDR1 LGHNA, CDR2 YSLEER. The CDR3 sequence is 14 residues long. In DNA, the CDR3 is TGCGCCAGCAGCCATGGCCCAGCGGGGGAGACCCAGTACTTC. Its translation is CASSHGPAGETQYF.

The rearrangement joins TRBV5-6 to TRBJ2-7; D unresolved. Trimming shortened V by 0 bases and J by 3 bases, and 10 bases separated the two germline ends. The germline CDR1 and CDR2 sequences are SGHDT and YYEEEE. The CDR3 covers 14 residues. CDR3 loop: CASSLGASIYEQYF. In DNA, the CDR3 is TGTGCCAGCAGCTTGGGGGCTTCGATCTACGAGCAGTACTTC.

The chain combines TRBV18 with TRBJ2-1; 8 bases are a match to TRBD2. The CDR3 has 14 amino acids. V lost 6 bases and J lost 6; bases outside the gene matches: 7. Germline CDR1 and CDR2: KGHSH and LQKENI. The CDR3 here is CASSTREGSNEQFF. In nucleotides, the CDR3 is TGTGCCAGCTCTACCCGGGAGGGGTCCAATGAGCAGTTCTTC.